Below are 22 T cell receptor beta chains sequenced from a single sample in a study of CD8+CD57+ T cells in acquired aplastic anemia. Genomic DNA served as template for TCR beta VDJ and CDR3 profiling. A single record per CDR3 protein comes from TCRdb applying MiXCR to the reads. The top ten hold around a third of the sample, which has about 110,000 distinct CDR3 sequences, 51% seen once. The material sequenced was sorted CD4+, CD8+, or CD8+CD57+ T cells (not recorded which) from PBMCs. These TCRs come from a human donor in good health, serving as a control.

This clonotype has only one observation. The genes are TRBV9 and TRBJ2-1, with TRBD1 matching over 9 bases. CDR3 length: 13 residues. J was trimmed by 6 bases and V by 3 bases; bases with no gene match: 1. Germline loops: CDR1 SGDLS, CDR2 YYNGEE. DNA for the CDR3: TGTGCCAGCAGCGGGACAGGGGTCAATGAGCAGTTCTTC. Its translation: CASSGTGVNEQFF. Using reference TRBV9 and TRBJ2-1 for the parts outside the CDR3, the full variable domain is DSGVTQTPKHLITATGQRVTLRCSPRSGDLSVYWYQQSLDQGLQFLIQYYNGEERAKGNILERFSAQQFPDLHSELNLSSLELGDSALYFCASSGTGVNEQFFGPGTRLTVL.

The chain employs TRBV10-3 and TRBJ2-7; D tentatively reads TRBD1 or TRBD2 (5 bases each). CDR3 length equals 12 residues. The germline V gene has CDR1 ENHRY and CDR2 SYGVKD. The V and J ends lost 6 bases and 3 bases respectively, with 9 bases between them. The CDR3 region is CAIRRDGYEQYF. As DNA, the CDR3 is TGTGCCATCAGACGGGACGGCTACGAGCAGTACTTC.

This clonotype was observed a handful of times. The chain carries TRBV15 and TRBJ2-7; TRBD1 might be the D (6 bases). The germline V and J ends were trimmed by 3 bases and 1 base, with 16 bases remaining between them. The length of the CDR3 is 16 residues. CDR1 and CDR2 (germline): LNHNV, YYDKDF (reference sequence). As DNA, the CDR3 is TGTGCCACCAGCAGCCCCCTGGGGGACATATCCTACGAGCAGTACTTC. This gives the protein CATSSPLGDISYEQYF. The full variable domain, rest sourced from reference TRBV15 and TRBJ2-7, is DAMVIQNPRYQVTQFGKPVTLSCSQTLNHNVMYWYQQKSSQAPKLLFHYYDKDFNNEADTPDNFQSRRPNTSFCFLDIRSPGLGDTAMYLCATSSPLGDISYEQYFGPGTRLTVT.

The chain has TRBV25-1 and TRBJ1-2, with D tentatively TRBD1 (6 bases). CDR1 is MGHDK, CDR2 SYGVNS, per germline. Between the trimmed V and J ends, which lost 4 bases and 7 bases, there was a span of 10 bases. This CDR3 is 12 amino acids long. CDR3 sequence: CASSGTGLGYTF. For the CDR3, the DNA is TGTGCCAGCAGTGGAACAGGGCTTGGCTACACCTTC.

This clonotype was detected many times. V gene TRBV11-2 combines with J gene TRBJ1-1; D not certain. This CDR3 comprises 17 residues. V gave up 0 bases and J gave up 0 bases, with 14 bases separating them. Germline V gives CDR1 SGHAT, CDR2 FQNNGV. The CDR3 is CASSLETRVGLNTEAFF. Written as DNA, the CDR3 is TGTGCCAGCAGCTTAGAGACCCGGGTAGGGCTGAACACTGAAGCTTTCTTT.

Points on this clonotype: In this CDR3 the conserved last residue, phenylalanine or tryptophan, is missing, so a read error is likely. It is unclear where the CDR3 begins or ends on the DNA, so no DNA is shown, and the CDR3 is as TCRdb lists it. The chain joins TRBV7-2 to TRBJ1-5; the D call of TRBD1 is as the table states it, not checked on the DNA. The CDR3 is 8 residues long, counting both termini. Germline values: CDR1 SGHTA, CDR2 FQGNSA. This CDR3 is CASSPGQG.

This clonotype was detected many times. The chain recombines TRBV9 with TRBJ2-3, with 13 bases matching TRBD2. The germline V gene encodes CDR1 SGDLS and CDR2 YYNGEE. The CDR3 runs 17 residues. Trimming took 5 bases from V and 3 from J; bases not matched to a gene: 9. The CDR3 DNA reads TGTGCCAGCAGTCTAACTAGCGGGGGGGCCTGGACAGATACGCAGTATTTT. It is translated as CASSLTSGGAWTDTQYF.

This chain joins TRBV11-2 and TRBJ2-3; tentative D call: TRBD1 (7 bases). The V gene's germline CDR1 is SGHAT and CDR2 FQNNGV. V dropped 5 bases and J dropped 2 bases, with 14 bases sitting between them. The CDR3 extends over 15 amino acids. CDR3 loop: CASSNSRGATDTQYF. The CDR3 nucleotides read TGTGCCAGCAGCAATAGCAGGGGGGCCACAGATACGCAGTATTTT.

This clonotype was detected many times. J is TRBJ1-2 and V is TRBV4-1, with 8 bases that match TRBD1. CDR1 and CDR2 from the germline V gene are MGHRA and YSYEKL. This CDR3 has 15 amino acids. The trim removed 2 bases at V and 3 bases at J, leaving 5 bases unmatched. The CDR3 nucleotides read TGCGCCAGCAGCCAATGGACAGGGAATGACTATGGCTACACCTTC. Its translation: CASSQWTGNDYGYTF.

This clonotype came up a few times. This chain uses TRBV25-1 with TRBJ2-7, with a tentative D call TRBD1 (5 bases). CDR3 length: 15 residues. V was cut by 8 bases and J by 2 bases, with 19 bases left in between. Per the germline V gene, CDR1 is MGHDK and CDR2 is SYGVNS. In nucleotides, the CDR3 is TGTGCCAGCCGCATAGGGGCAGATAAACCCTACGAGCAGTACTTC. Translation gives CASRIGADKPYEQYF.

This clonotype came up a few times. The chain is built from TRBV27 and TRBJ2-1; D is unresolved. V was clipped by 6 bases and J by 5 bases, with 14 bases between them. CDR1 is MNHEY, CDR2 SMNVEV, per germline (reference sequence). CDR3 length: 14 residues. CDR3 sequence (DNA): TGTGCCAGCAGATCTGGACCGTCAAACAATGAGCAGTTCTTC. This translates into CASRSGPSNNEQFF.

This clonotype was observed a few times. The V call is TRBV19, the J call TRBJ2-2, with 8 bases fitting TRBD1. Losses at the gene ends were 6 bases for V and 2 bases for J; bases not matched to a gene: 5. The CDR3 spans 15 residues. Germline V lookup: CDR1 LNHDA, CDR2 SQIVND (reference sequence). The DNA for the CDR3 is TGTGCCAGTAGGATGACAGGGGTTAACACCGGGGAGCTGTTTTTT. This codes for CASRMTGVNTGELFF. Supplemented by reference TRBV19 and TRBJ2-2, the full variable domain reads DGGITQSPKYLFRKEGQNVTLSCEQNLNHDAMYWYRQDPGQGLRLIYYSQIVNDFQKGDIAEGYSVSREKKESFPLTVTSAQKNPTAFYLCASRMTGVNTGELFFGEGSRLTVL.

The chain employs TRBV2 and TRBJ1-2; 7 bases are a match to TRBD1. Germline trimming cut 7 bases from V and 6 bases from J; bases unmatched to any gene: 2. Germline CDR1 and CDR2: SNHLY and FYNNEI. The CDR3 is 11 amino acids. CDR3 in amino acids: CASTGTDGYTF. DNA of the CDR3: TGTGCCAGCACTGGGACAGATGGCTACACCTTC.

Ten or more counts support this clonotype. The gene calls are TRBV5-1 and TRBJ1-5; TRBD1 is a possible D gene (5 bases). There are 14 residues in the CDR3. V was trimmed by 4 bases and J by 2 bases, leaving 10 bases between them. The germline gives CDR1 SGHRS, CDR2 YFSETQ. CDR3 DNA sequence: TGCGCCAGCAGCCCCGGGACGGGCAATCAGCCCCAGCATTTT. It codes for CASSPGTGNQPQHF.

The chain recombines TRBV29-1 with TRBJ2-7; 12 nucleotides agree with TRBD1. The V gene end was trimmed by 5 bases and the J gene end by 7 bases; junction bases not matched to a gene: 9. This CDR3 is 14 amino acids long. The germline CDR1 and CDR2 sequences are SQVTM and ANQGSEA. In DNA, the CDR3 is TGCAGCGTTAATGTGGGACAGGGGGCGGGGGAGCAGTACTTC. It specifies CSVNVGQGAGEQYF.

This clonotype was observed at least ten times. CDR3 in DNA: TGTGCCAGCAGTTACTCGAACGCAGGGATCGACGAGCAGTACTTC. This translates into CASSYSNAGIDEQYF. The chain couples TRBV6-5 to TRBJ2-7; D perhaps matches TRBD1 (5 bases). Trimming removed 0 bases at V and 5 bases at J, with 14 bases between. The CDR3 is made up of 15 amino acids. Germline V lookup: CDR1 MNHEY, CDR2 SVGAGI.

This clonotype was counted a few times. This sequence may be a read error, since a much larger clone differs from it by one base. V is TRBV2 and J is TRBJ2-1; D unclear. The CDR3 covers 11 residues. The ends were cut back, 5 bases at V and 9 bases at J, with 8 bases in the middle. Per the germline V gene, CDR1 is SNHLY and CDR2 is FYNNEI. CDR3 amino acids: CASSHPAEQFF. CDR3 sequence (DNA): TGTGCCAGCAGTCACCCAGCTGAGCAGTTCTTC.

The chain carries TRBV5-1 and TRBJ2-7; D is unresolved. There are 14 residues in the CDR3. Per the germline V gene, CDR1 is SGHRS and CDR2 is YFSETQ. V shed 1 base and J shed 1 base, with 9 bases lying between them. CDR3 region: CASSLQAESYEQYF. CDR3 nucleotide sequence: TGCGCCAGCAGCTTGCAGGCAGAATCCTACGAGCAGTACTTC.

The CDR3 nucleotides are TGTGCCAGCAGCCCACCACCTACTAGGAACGAGCAGTACTTC. Translation gives CASSPPPTRNEQYF. The rearrangement joins TRBV7-9 to TRBJ2-7; the D gene is possibly TRBD2 (5 bases). CDR1 SEHNR and CDR2 FQNEAQ come from the germline V gene (reference sequence). The CDR3 extends over 14 amino acids. Between the trimmed V and J ends, which lost 5 bases and 5 bases, there was a span of 16 bases.

In its sample, this clonotype was seen once. The rearrangement links TRBV2 to TRBJ1-1; no clear D. Germline lookup yields CDR1 SNHLY and CDR2 FYNNEI. V gave up 4 bases and J gave up 6 bases, with 9 bases separating them. The CDR3 has 12 amino acids. The CDR3 here is CASSAGSPEAFF. The CDR3 nucleotides read TGTGCCAGCAGTGCGGGGAGCCCTGAAGCTTTCTTT.

The V gene is TRBV7-3, the J gene TRBJ2-1; D is unresolved. V was shortened by 1 base and J by 9 bases, with 7 bases between the two germline ends. There are 12 residues in the CDR3. Germline CDR1 SGHTA, CDR2 FQGTGA. The CDR3 region is CASSLNLLEQFF. The CDR3, as DNA: TGTGCCAGCAGCTTAAACCTACTTGAGCAGTTCTTC.

The chain has TRBV19 and TRBJ1-5; TRBD1 matches at 8 bases. This CDR3 is built from 15 residues. The trim removed 10 bases at V and 5 bases at J, leaving 13 bases unmatched. CDR1 is LNHDA, CDR2 SQIVND, per germline (reference sequence). The CDR3 reads CATTRQGLPHQPQHF. The CDR3 nucleotides are TGTGCCACCACTAGACAGGGGCTGCCCCATCAGCCCCAGCATTTT.